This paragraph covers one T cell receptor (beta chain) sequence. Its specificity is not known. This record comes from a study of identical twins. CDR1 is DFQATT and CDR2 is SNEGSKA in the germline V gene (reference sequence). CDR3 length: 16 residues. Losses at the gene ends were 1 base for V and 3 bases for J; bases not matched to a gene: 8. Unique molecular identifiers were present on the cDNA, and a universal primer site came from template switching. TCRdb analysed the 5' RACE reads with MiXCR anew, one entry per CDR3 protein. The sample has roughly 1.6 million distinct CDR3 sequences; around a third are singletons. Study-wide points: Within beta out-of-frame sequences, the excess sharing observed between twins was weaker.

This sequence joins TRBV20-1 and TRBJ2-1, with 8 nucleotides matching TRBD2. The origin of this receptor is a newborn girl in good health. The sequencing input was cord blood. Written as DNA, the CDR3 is TGCAGTGCTAGAGGTCAGATGAGCGGGAGCTACAATGAGCAGTTCTTC. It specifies CSARGQMSGSYNEQFF.